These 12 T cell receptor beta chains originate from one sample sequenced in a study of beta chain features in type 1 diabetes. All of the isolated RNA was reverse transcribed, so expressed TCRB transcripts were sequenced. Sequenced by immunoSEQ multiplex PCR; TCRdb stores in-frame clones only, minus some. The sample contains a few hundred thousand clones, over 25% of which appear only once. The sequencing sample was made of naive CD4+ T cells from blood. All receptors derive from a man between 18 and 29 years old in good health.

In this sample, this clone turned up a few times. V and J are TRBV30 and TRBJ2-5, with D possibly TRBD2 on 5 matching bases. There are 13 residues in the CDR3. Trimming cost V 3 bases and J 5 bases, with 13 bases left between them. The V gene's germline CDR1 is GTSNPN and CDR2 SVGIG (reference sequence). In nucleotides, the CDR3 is TGTGCCTGGAGGGACTGGGGTTTCGAGACCCAGTACTTC. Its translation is CAWRDWGFETQYF. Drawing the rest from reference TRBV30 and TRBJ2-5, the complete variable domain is SQTIHQWPATLVQPVGSPLSLECTVEGTSNPNLYWYRQAAGRGLQLLFYSVGIGQISSEVPQNLSASRPQDRQFILSSKKLLLSDSGFYLCAWRDWGFETQYFGPGTRLLVL.

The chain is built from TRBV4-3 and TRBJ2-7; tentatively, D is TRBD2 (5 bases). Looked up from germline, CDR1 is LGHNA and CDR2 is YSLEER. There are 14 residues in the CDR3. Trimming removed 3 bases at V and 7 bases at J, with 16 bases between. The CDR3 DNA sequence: TGCGCCAGCAGCCAGCGGGCGGCATCGGGGGAGCAGTACTTC. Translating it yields CASSQRAASGEQYF.

CDR3 sequence (DNA): TGCGCCAGCAGCCTCCACGGTGAGCAGTTCTTC. Its translation is CASSLHGEQFF. The rearrangement joins TRBV4-1 to TRBJ2-1; D call uncertain. The CDR3 extends over 11 amino acids. The V end was cut by 4 bases, the J end by 9 bases, with 7 bases between. The germline CDR1 and CDR2 sequences are MGHRA and YSYEKL.

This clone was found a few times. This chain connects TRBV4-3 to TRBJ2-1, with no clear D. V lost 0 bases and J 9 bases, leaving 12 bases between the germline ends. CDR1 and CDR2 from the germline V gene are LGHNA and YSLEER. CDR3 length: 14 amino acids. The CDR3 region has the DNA TGCGCCAGCAGCCAAGATCTTTGGGCCAGTGAGCAGTTCTTC. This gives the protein CASSQDLWASEQFF.

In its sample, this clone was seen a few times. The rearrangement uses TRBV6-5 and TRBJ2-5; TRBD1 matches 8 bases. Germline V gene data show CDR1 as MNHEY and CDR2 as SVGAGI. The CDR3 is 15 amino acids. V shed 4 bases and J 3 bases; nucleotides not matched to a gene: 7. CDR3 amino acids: CASSSHRTGKETQYF. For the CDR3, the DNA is TGTGCCAGCAGTTCCCATCGGACAGGGAAAGAGACCCAGTACTTC.

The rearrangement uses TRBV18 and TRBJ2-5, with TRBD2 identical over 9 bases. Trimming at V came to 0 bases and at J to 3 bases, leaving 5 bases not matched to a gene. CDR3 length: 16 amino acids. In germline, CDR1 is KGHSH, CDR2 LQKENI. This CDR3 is CASSPPASGKKETQYF. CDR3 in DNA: TGTGCCAGCTCACCACCGGCTAGCGGGAAAAAAGAGACCCAGTACTTC.

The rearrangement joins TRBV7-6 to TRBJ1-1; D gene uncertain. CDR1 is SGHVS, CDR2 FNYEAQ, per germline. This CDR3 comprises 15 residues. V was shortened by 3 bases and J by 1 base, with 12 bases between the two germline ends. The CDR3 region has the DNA TGTGCCAGCAGCTTCCGGGGAAGCGAGAACACTGAAGCTTTCTTT. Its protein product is CASSFRGSENTEAFF. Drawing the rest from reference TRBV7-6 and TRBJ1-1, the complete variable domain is GAGVSQSPRYKVTKRGQDVALRCDPISGHVSLYWYRQALGQGPEFLTYFNYEAQQDKSGLPNDRFSAERPEGSISTLTIQRTEQRDSAMYRCASSFRGSENTEAFFGQGTRLTVV.

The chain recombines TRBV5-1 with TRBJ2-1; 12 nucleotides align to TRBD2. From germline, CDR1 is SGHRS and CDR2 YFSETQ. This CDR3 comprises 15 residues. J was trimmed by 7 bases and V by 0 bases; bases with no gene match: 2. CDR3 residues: CASSLGTSGANEQFF. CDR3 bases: TGCGCCAGCAGCTTGGGGACTAGCGGGGCGAATGAGCAGTTCTTC.

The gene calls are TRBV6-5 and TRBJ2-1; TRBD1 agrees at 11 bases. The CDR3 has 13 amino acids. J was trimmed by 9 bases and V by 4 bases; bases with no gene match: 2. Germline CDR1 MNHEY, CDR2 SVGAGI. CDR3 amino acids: CASSWTGGGEQFF. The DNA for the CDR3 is TGTGCCAGCAGTTGGACAGGGGGCGGTGAGCAGTTCTTC.

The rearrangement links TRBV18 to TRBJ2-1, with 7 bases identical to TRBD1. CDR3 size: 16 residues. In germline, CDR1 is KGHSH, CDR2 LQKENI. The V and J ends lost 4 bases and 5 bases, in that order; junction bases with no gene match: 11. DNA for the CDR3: TGTGCCAGCTCACAGCTCCGGGACAGTGATAACAATGAGCAGTTCTTC. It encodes CASSQLRDSDNNEQFF.

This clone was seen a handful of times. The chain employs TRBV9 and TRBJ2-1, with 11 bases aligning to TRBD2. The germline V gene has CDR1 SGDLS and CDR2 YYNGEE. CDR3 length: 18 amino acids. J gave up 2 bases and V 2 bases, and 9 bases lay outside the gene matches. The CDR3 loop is CASSVRVGTSGAYNEQFF. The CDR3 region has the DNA TGTGCCAGCAGCGTCCGAGTGGGGACTAGCGGTGCCTACAATGAGCAGTTCTTC.

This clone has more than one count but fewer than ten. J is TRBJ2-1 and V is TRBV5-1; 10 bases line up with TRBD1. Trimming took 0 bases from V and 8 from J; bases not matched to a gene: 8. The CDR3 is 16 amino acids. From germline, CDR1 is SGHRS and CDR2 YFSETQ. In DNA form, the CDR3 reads TGCGCCAGCAGCTTGGCCGGGACAGGGGACTGGGATGAGCAGTTCTTC. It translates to CASSLAGTGDWDEQFF.